This T cell receptor beta chain appears in the sequencing data of a study of OX40 agonist ivuxolimab in advanced cancers. Overall study context: Patients were treated with ivuxolimab, an agonistic anti-OX40 (CD134) antibody.

This clone has just a few counts. V lost 1 base and J lost 3; bases outside the gene matches: 0. The germline V gene encodes CDR1 KGHSH and CDR2 LQKENI. The CDR3 has 14 residues. Libraries were prepared by immunoSEQ multiplex PCR; TCRdb keeps only in-frame clonotypes and omits some of them. The sample lists 60,000 to 65,000 clones, about 93% seen once, with roughly 25% in the top ten. Exclusion applied to patients with autoimmune disease history or systemic immunosuppression. The chain is built from TRBV18 and TRBJ2-5, with 9 bases that match TRBD1. Sequences were derived from CD4+ or CD8+ T cells sorted from blood, sampled in a trial of the OX40 agonist ivuxolimab. The sequence came from an adult with an advanced solid tumor such as melanoma, head and neck, liver or kidney cancer. The CDR3 nucleotides read TGTGCCAGCTCACCACGGACAGGGGAAGAGACCCAGTACTTC. The encoded protein is CASSPRTGEETQYF.